The 20 T cell receptor beta chains below all came from one sample that was sequenced in a study of T cell repertoires in cytomegalovirus infection. In TCRdb, the reads were re-called with MiXCR into one record per CDR3 protein. The sample has around 740,000 distinct CDR3 sequences, roughly a third seen once. Sample: PBMCs. These receptors came from a human donor in good health (CMV status not recorded). Some clones in this sample may be carry-over from other donors' samples.

The chain carries TRBV2 and TRBJ1-1; 7 bases fit TRBD1. Germline loops: CDR1 SNHLY, CDR2 FYNNEI. This CDR3 has 12 residues. The V and J ends lost 3 bases and 7 bases, in that order; junction bases with no gene match: 2. The CDR3 sequence: CASSEQGVEAFF. CDR3 nucleotide sequence: TGTGCCAGCAGTGAGCAGGGGGTTGAAGCTTTCTTT.

V is TRBV20-1 and J is TRBJ1-1; 7 bases match TRBD1. This CDR3 region has 12 residues. The germline V gene has CDR1 DFQATT and CDR2 SNEGSKA (reference sequence). CDR3 DNA: TGCATTACAAAGCAGGGGGACACTGAAGCTTTCTTT. Amino acid sequence: CITKQGDTEAFF.

The rearrangement links TRBV6-2 or TRBV6-3 to TRBJ2-5; possibly TRBD2 for D (5 bases). The CDR3 consists of 14 residues. Trimming removed 2 bases at V and 1 base at J, with 8 bases between. The germline V gene has CDR1 MNHEY and CDR2 SVGEGT. The CDR3 nucleotides are TGTGCCAGCAGTTACAGGGCGGGCCAAGAGACCCAGTACTTC. Protein product: CASSYRAGQETQYF.

This clonotype was seen ten or more times. The chain has TRBV7-2 and TRBJ2-3, with 7 bases identical to TRBD2. CDR3 length equals 15 residues. Germline assignment: CDR1 SGHTA and CDR2 FQGNSA. Losses at the gene ends were 1 base for V and 3 bases for J; bases not matched to a gene: 4. The CDR3 loop reads CASSLGRGWTDTQYF. The CDR3, as DNA: TGTGCCAGCAGCTTAGGGCGGGGGTGGACAGATACGCAGTATTTT.

The CDR3 is CASSFWSGLETQYF. DNA of the CDR3: TGTGCCAGCAGTTTTTGGTCCGGACTCGAGACCCAGTACTTC. The V gene is TRBV28, the J gene TRBJ2-5, with a weak D call TRBD2 (5 bases). Deletions cut 3 bases from V and 5 bases from J, with 13 bases between. Germline loops: CDR1 MDHEN, CDR2 SYDVKM. The CDR3 is made up of 14 amino acids.

This clonotype was picked up a small number of times. The chain employs TRBV29-1 and TRBJ2-3, with TRBD2 matching over 7 bases. The V gene end was trimmed by 3 bases and the J gene end by 3 bases; junction bases not matched to a gene: 3. Germline CDR1 and CDR2: SQVTM and ANQGSEA. CDR3 size: 13 residues. CDR3 sequence reads: CSVDGGGTDTQYF. CDR3 coding DNA: TGCAGCGTTGATGGGGGAGGGACAGATACGCAGTATTTT.

V usage is TRBV6-1 and J usage is TRBJ2-7; 7 positions agree with TRBD1. Per the germline V gene, CDR1 is MNHNS and CDR2 is SASEGT. The ends lost 8 bases at V and 2 bases at J; junction bases unmatched: 6. CDR3 length: 13 residues. The CDR3 protein is CASPSGQTYEQYF. In DNA form, the CDR3 reads TGTGCCAGCCCGTCGGGACAGACCTACGAGCAGTACTTC.

This clonotype was recorded at least ten times. The rearrangement links TRBV7-6 to TRBJ1-5, with a possible D match to TRBD1 (5 bases). Trimming pared 2 bases from V and 5 bases from J, leaving 13 bases between. The CDR3 extends over 15 amino acids. From germline, CDR1 is SGHVS and CDR2 FNYEAQ. The chain's CDR3 is CASSLTMGEHQPQHF. The CDR3 DNA follows: TGTGCCAGCAGCTTAACAATGGGGGAACATCAGCCCCAGCATTTT.

As to this clonotype: An end of the junction does not agree with germline; a read error may underlie this. This chain connects TRBV7-7 to TRBJ2-1; D is possibly TRBD1 (6 bases). The CDR3 consists of 13 residues. Germline CDR1 SSHAT, CDR2 FNYEAQ (reference sequence). CDR3 DNA sequence: TGTGCTAGCAGCGTCAGGGGTTGGAATGAGCAGTTCTTC. This gives the protein CASSVRGWNEQFF.

The CDR3 DNA is TGTGCCAGCAGTTTTGGGACAGGGTGCTACAATGAGCAGTTCTTC. Translation: CASSFGTGCYNEQFF. This chain uses TRBV28 with TRBJ2-1; 9 nucleotides match TRBD1. CDR3 length equals 15 residues. Looked up from germline, CDR1 is MDHEN and CDR2 is SYDVKM. Losses at the gene ends were 3 bases for V and 3 bases for J; bases not matched to a gene: 3.

The rearrangement links TRBV25-1 to TRBJ2-6, with 7 bases aligning to TRBD1. Trimming at V came to 5 bases and at J to 2 bases, leaving 15 bases not matched to a gene. CDR3 length: 19 amino acids. Germline V gives CDR1 MGHDK, CDR2 SYGVNS. For the CDR3, the DNA is TGTGCCAGCAGTATCCTCAGGGGGTTCCCCCTACCTGGGGCCAACGTCCTGACTTTC. It encodes CASSILRGFPLPGANVLTF.

A note on this clonotype: Since no conserved phenylalanine or tryptophan closes the CDR3, a read error is the likely cause. The J gene is TRBJ2-5, the V gene TRBV12-3 or TRBV12-4; the D is unclear. This CDR3 has 13 residues. Trimming took 4 bases from V and 3 from J, leaving 9 bases between them. In DNA, the CDR3 is TGTGCCAGCAGTTCCGCCAGCGAAGAGACCCAGTACTTA. Its protein product is CASSSASEETQYL.

This clonotype has only a few counts. The chain couples TRBV19 to TRBJ2-1; TRBD1 matches 7 bases. Germline CDR1 and CDR2: LNHDA and SQIVND (reference sequence). Losses at the gene ends were 3 bases for V and 0 bases for J; bases not matched to a gene: 2. The CDR3 covers 15 residues. CDR3 sequence: CASSMAGGSYNEQFF. DNA for the CDR3: TGTGCCAGTAGTATGGCAGGGGGCTCCTACAATGAGCAGTTCTTC.

About this clonotype: The junction does not match germline at one end; this may be a read error. The chain links TRBV12-3 or TRBV12-4 to TRBJ1-2, with TRBD1 matching over 7 bases. The CDR3 extends over 13 amino acids. Written as DNA, the CDR3 is TGTGCCAGAAGACCTGACAGGGTATATGTCTACACCTTC. Translation gives CARRPDRVYVYTF.

For this clonotype: Mismatch with germline at one junction end may stem from a read error. The chain carries TRBV2 and TRBJ1-5, with unresolved D. The CDR3 consists of 13 residues. Germline CDR1 is SNHLY and CDR2 is FYNNEI. The CDR3 DNA reads TGTGCCAGCAGTGAAGACTCATTTCAGACCCAGCATTTT. Translation: CASSEDSFQTQHF.

The chain combines TRBV4-1 with TRBJ2-2; 9 nucleotides match TRBD1. The V and J ends lost 3 bases and 9 bases, in that order; junction bases with no gene match: 23. The V gene's germline CDR1 is MGHRA and CDR2 YSYEKL. The CDR3 contains 20 residues. This CDR3 reads CASSHSFTIRGTGIYRELFF. CDR3 DNA sequence: TGCGCCAGCAGCCACTCCTTCACGATACGCGGGACAGGGATTTATCGGGAGCTGTTTTTT.

This clonotype was observed a single time. Given the absence of the conserved phenylalanine or tryptophan at the CDR3 end, a read error is likely. The chain carries TRBV27 and TRBJ1-5; D may be TRBD1 (5 bases). Germline V CDR1 and CDR2: MNHEY, SMNVEV (reference sequence). V was cut by 8 bases and J by 2 bases, with 16 bases left in between. CDR3 length: 15 residues. The CDR3 spells CASAWGGGGNQPQHC. CDR3 in DNA: TGTGCCAGCGCTTGGGGGGGAGGGGGCAATCAGCCCCAGCATTGT.

V is TRBV29-1 and J is TRBJ2-1; 12 bases are shared with TRBD2. J gave up 8 bases and V 8 bases, and 7 bases lay outside the gene matches. The CDR3 contains 13 residues. Germline CDR1 is SQVTM and CDR2 is ANQGSEA. The CDR3 reads CSLRLAGVYEQFF. CDR3 bases: TGCAGCCTTCGACTAGCGGGAGTCTATGAGCAGTTCTTC.

The chain is built from TRBV11-3 and TRBJ2-1; 11 bases match TRBD2. V gave up 1 base and J gave up 4 bases; unmatched junction bases: 6. The germline V gene encodes CDR1 SGHNT and CDR2 YENEEA. The CDR3 has 17 amino acids. The CDR3 DNA is TGTGCCAGCAGCTTAGTCGGCCTAGCGGGAGGTTACAATGAGCAGTTCTTC. Translating it yields CASSLVGLAGGYNEQFF.

The chain is built from TRBV4-1 and TRBJ2-7; the match to TRBD1 covers 8 bases. Germline CDR1 is MGHRA and CDR2 is YSYEKL. The CDR3 loop spans 15 amino acids. Unmatched junction bases numbered 5, after V lost 3 bases and J lost 1 base. In DNA form, the CDR3 reads TGCGCCAGCAGCCACCCGGACAGGGTGTCCTACGAGCAGTACTTC. Translated: CASSHPDRVSYEQYF.